The 15 T cell receptor beta chains reported below all come from one sample, sequenced in a study of human thymus T cells. Assay used: immunoSEQ multiplex PCR; TCRdb lists only in-frame clones, some missing. The sample lists tens of thousands of clones, 85% to 95% occurring once. The thymus was resected at corrective cardiac surgery. Input material: thymus tissue. The receptor source for this set is a girl younger than two with a congenital heart defect but otherwise immunologically healthy.

The rearrangement joins TRBV6-4 to TRBJ2-1, with TRBD2 matching 9 bases. The CDR3 is made up of 13 amino acids. Trimming took 2 bases from V and 7 from J; bases not matched to a gene: 0. CDR1 is MRHNA, CDR2 SNTAGT, per germline. The CDR3 loop reads CASSDGLANEQFF. The CDR3 DNA reads TGTGCCAGCAGTGACGGACTAGCGAATGAGCAGTTCTTC.

The chain combines TRBV7-6 with TRBJ2-5; D uncertain. Germline CDR1 SGHVS, CDR2 FNYEAQ. This CDR3 is 12 amino acids long. V lost 5 bases and J 5 bases, leaving 9 bases between the germline ends. The CDR3 region has the DNA TGTGCCAGCAGCCCCTCGGGCGAGACCCAGTACTTC. Its translation: CASSPSGETQYF. Combining the CDR3 with reference TRBV7-6 and TRBJ2-5 gives the whole variable domain GAGVSQSPRYKVTKRGQDVALRCDPISGHVSLYWYRQALGQGPEFLTYFNYEAQQDKSGLPNDRFSAERPEGSISTLTIQRTEQRDSAMYRCASSPSGETQYFGPGTRLLVL.

The chain employs TRBV10-2 and TRBJ1-5; TRBD1 matches 9 bases. This CDR3 has 16 residues. Per germline, CDR1 WSHSY and CDR2 SAAADI. V lost 5 bases to trimming and J lost 4 bases; unmatched junction nucleotides: 9. CDR3 sequence (DNA): TGCGCCAGCAGTACAGGGGGCAGGGGGCATAATCAGCCCCAGCATTTT. Protein: CASSTGGRGHNQPQHF.

V usage is TRBV28 and J usage is TRBJ2-1; 9 bases match TRBD2. The CDR3 is 18 amino acids. In germline, CDR1 is MDHEN, CDR2 SYDVKM. The V gene end was trimmed by 1 base and the J gene end by 2 bases; junction bases not matched to a gene: 9. CDR3 sequence reads: CASSLFGSLAGTYNEQFF. In nucleotides, the CDR3 is TGTGCCAGCAGTTTATTCGGGTCACTAGCGGGCACCTACAATGAGCAGTTCTTC.

This clone has only one observation. V usage is TRBV13 and J usage is TRBJ1-2, with 8 bases fitting TRBD1. Germline-derived CDR1 and CDR2 are PRHDT and FYEKMQ (reference sequence). The ends lost 5 bases at V and 4 bases at J; junction bases unmatched: 9. The CDR3 sequence is 15 residues long. The CDR3 DNA reads as TGTGCCAGCAGCAATGGACAGGGCTTTCCCTATGGCTACACCTTC. Encoded protein: CASSNGQGFPYGYTF.

The table lists this clone with a count of one. The chain employs TRBV27 and TRBJ1-1; TRBD1 aligns across 11 bases. The junction had 9 bases not matched to a gene; V was cut back by 2 bases and J by 1 base. The CDR3 sequence is 18 residues long. Germline CDR1 and CDR2: MNHEY and SMNVEV (reference sequence). For the CDR3, the DNA is TGTGCCAGCAGTTTAAGGTTGAGGACAGGGGGCGGGAACACTGAAGCTTTCTTT. Protein product: CASSLRLRTGGGNTEAFF.

The V gene is TRBV6-6, the J gene TRBJ1-2; a possible D gene is TRBD1 (5 bases). Germline CDR1 reads MNHNY; CDR2 reads SVGAGI (reference sequence). The CDR3 contains 10 residues. V dropped 6 bases and J dropped 8 bases, with 7 bases sitting between them. The CDR3 sequence is CASRGEGYTF. CDR3 nucleotides: TGTGCCAGCAGGGGGGAAGGCTACACCTTC.

The chain combines TRBV28 with TRBJ2-1; TRBD1 might be the D (6 bases). Trimming took off 4 bases at V and 4 bases at J, with 11 bases between the two ends. The CDR3 spans 14 residues. Germline V gene data show CDR1 as MDHEN and CDR2 as SYDVKM. The CDR3 loop is CASSSGVNYNEQFF. CDR3 nucleotides: TGTGCCAGCAGTTCAGGGGTAAATTACAATGAGCAGTTCTTC.

The chain has TRBV5-6 and TRBJ1-3, with D unresolved. Germline assignment: CDR1 SGHDT and CDR2 YYEEEE. CDR3 length equals 17 residues. Trimming took 3 bases from V and 0 from J, leaving 16 bases between them. The CDR3 DNA sequence: TGTGCCAGCAGCTCCCGGGCGGATGAGGGCTCTGGAAACACCATATATTTT. This encodes CASSSRADEGSGNTIYF.

This clone was seen only once. This rearrangement joins TRBV6-6 to TRBJ2-7, with D uncertain. The CDR3 totals 13 residues. The V end was cut by 6 bases, the J end by 7 bases, with 16 bases between. CDR1 is MNHNY, CDR2 SVGAGI, per germline (reference sequence). The chain's CDR3 is CASRPTHGREQYF. The CDR3 bases are TGTGCCAGCAGACCTACCCACGGCCGGGAGCAGTACTTC.

V is TRBV5-1 and J is TRBJ2-7; a weak D match, TRBD2 (6 bases). CDR1 is SGHRS and CDR2 is YFSETQ in the germline V gene. CDR3 size: 14 residues. Trimming stripped 4 bases from V and 1 base from J, with 12 bases between. The CDR3 nucleotides read TGCGCCAGCAGCCGACTAGTGAGTTCCTACGAGCAGTACTTC. Translating gives CASSRLVSSYEQYF.

This chain joins TRBV25-1 and TRBJ2-1; D tentatively fits TRBD1 or TRBD2 (5 bases each). Looked up from germline, CDR1 is MGHDK and CDR2 is SYGVNS. The V end was cut by 5 bases, the J end by 4 bases, with 15 bases between. CDR3 size: 15 residues. CDR3 protein: CASSQGPNPYNEQFF. CDR3 sequence (DNA): TGTGCCAGCAGTCAGGGACCAAACCCGTACAATGAGCAGTTCTTC.

The CDR3 loop reads CASSPGRYEQYF. CDR3 sequence (DNA): TGCGCCAGCAGCCCGGGTAGGTACGAGCAGTACTTC. V gene TRBV5-1 combines with J gene TRBJ2-7; unclear D gene. V dropped 4 bases and J dropped 4 bases, with 9 bases sitting between them. Germline CDR1 reads SGHRS; CDR2 reads YFSETQ. The CDR3 has 12 amino acids. Using reference TRBV5-1 and TRBJ2-7 for the parts outside the CDR3, the full variable domain is KAGVTQTPRYLIKTRGQQVTLSCSPISGHRSVSWYQQTPGQGLQFLFEYFSETQRNKGNFPGRFSGRQFSNSRSEMNVSTLELGDSALYLCASSPGRYEQYFGPGTRLTVT.

The CDR3, as DNA: TGCGCCAGCAGCCTAAGGGAGGGTTTAGGGAACACTGAAGCTTTCTTT. It codes for CASSLREGLGNTEAFF. The chain joins TRBV4-3 to TRBJ1-1; D is undetermined. This CDR3 spans 16 amino acids. Germline V gene lookup returns CDR1 LGHNA and CDR2 YSLEER. V was trimmed by 4 bases and J by 1 base, leaving 16 bases between them.

The J gene is TRBJ2-7, the V gene TRBV4-1; D is perhaps TRBD1 or TRBD2 (5 bases each). Trimming took 1 base from V and 2 from J, leaving 12 bases between them. Germline CDR1 reads MGHRA; CDR2 reads YSYEKL. The CDR3 extends over 15 amino acids. This chain's CDR3 is CASSQGWDDAYEQYF. For the CDR3, the DNA is TGCGCCAGCAGCCAAGGGTGGGACGACGCCTACGAGCAGTACTTC.